This T cell receptor beta chain was documented in a study of ipilimumab plus nivolumab after autologous stem cell transplantation. Study information: A median of 8 nivolumab and 4 or 5 ipilimumab doses were given.

Looked up from germline, CDR1 is GTSNPN and CDR2 is SVGIG (reference sequence). V lost 2 bases, J lost 4 bases, and 8 bases lay in between. CDR3 length: 12 amino acids. This clone was picked up a small number of times. Ipilimumab, 1 mg/kg, started 14 to 28 days after autologous transplant. Produced via immunoSEQ multiplex PCR; TCRdb's table is partial and in-frame only. Counted here are about 40,000 clones, around 93% occurring once; the ten biggest clones make up under 1%. The sequence was obtained from a male donor with multiple myeloma. Specimen: PBMCs, collected in a trial of ipilimumab plus nivolumab as post-transplant consolidation. The V call is TRBV30, the J call TRBJ1-2, with D perhaps TRBD1 (5 bases). This chain's CDR3 is CAWSRDSYGYTF. In nucleotides, the CDR3 is TGTGCCTGGAGTCGAGACAGCTATGGCTACACCTTC.